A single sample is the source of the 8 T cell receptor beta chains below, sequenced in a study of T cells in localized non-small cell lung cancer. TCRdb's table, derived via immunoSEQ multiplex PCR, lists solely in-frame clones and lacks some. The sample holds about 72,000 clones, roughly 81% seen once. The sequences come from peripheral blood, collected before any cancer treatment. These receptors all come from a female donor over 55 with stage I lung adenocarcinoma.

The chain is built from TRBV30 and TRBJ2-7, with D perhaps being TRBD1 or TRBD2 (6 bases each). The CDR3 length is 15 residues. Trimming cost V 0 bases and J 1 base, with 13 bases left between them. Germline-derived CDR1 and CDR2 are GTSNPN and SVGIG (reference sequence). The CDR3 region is CAWSVPGAPSYEQYF. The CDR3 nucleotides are TGTGCCTGGAGTGTACCGGGGGCCCCATCCTACGAGCAGTACTTC.

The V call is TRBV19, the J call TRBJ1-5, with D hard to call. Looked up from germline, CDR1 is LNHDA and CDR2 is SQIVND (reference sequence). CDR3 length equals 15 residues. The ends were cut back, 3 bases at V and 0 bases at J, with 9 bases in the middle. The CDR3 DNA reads TGTGCCAGTAGTATCACCCAGTATAGCAATCAGCCCCAGCATTTT. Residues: CASSITQYSNQPQHF. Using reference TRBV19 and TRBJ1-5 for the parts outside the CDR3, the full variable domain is DGGITQSPKYLFRKEGQNVTLSCEQNLNHDAMYWYRQDPGQGLRLIYYSQIVNDFQKGDIAEGYSVSREKKESFPLTVTSAQKNPTAFYLCASSITQYSNQPQHFGDGTRLSIL.

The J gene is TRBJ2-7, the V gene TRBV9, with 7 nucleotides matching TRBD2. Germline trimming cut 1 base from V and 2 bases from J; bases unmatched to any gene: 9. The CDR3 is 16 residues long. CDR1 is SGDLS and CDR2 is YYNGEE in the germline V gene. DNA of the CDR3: TGTGCCAGCAGCGTATCAATTACAGCGGGGCCCTACGAGCAGTACTTC. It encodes CASSVSITAGPYEQYF.

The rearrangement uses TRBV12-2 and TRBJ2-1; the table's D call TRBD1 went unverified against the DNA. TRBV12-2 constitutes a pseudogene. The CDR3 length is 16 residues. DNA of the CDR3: TGTGCAAGTCGCTTATCCCAGGCTGACAGGAGCCATGAGCAGTTCTTC. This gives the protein CASRLSQADRSHEQFF.

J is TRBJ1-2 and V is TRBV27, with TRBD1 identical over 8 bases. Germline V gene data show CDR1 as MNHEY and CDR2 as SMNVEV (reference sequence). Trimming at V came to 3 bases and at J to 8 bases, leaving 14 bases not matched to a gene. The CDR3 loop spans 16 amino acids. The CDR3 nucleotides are TGTGCCAGCAGTTTTTACGGGGGACAGGCAACTGAGGGCTACACCTTC. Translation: CASSFYGGQATEGYTF.

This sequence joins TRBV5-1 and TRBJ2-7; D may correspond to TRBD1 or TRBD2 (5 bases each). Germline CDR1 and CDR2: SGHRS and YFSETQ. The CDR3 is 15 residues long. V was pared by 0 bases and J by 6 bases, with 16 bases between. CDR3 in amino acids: CASSLGGEKYPEQYF. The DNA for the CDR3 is TGCGCCAGCAGCTTGGGAGGGGAGAAGTATCCCGAGCAGTACTTC.

The CDR3 loop reads CASSPPEGFWETQYF. The CDR3, as DNA: TGTGCCAGCTCACCACCGGAGGGTTTTTGGGAGACCCAGTACTTC. This chain joins TRBV18 and TRBJ2-5; D might be TRBD2 (6 bases). Germline V gene lookup returns CDR1 KGHSH and CDR2 LQKENI. V was clipped by 0 bases and J by 5 bases, with 13 bases between them. The CDR3 contains 15 residues.

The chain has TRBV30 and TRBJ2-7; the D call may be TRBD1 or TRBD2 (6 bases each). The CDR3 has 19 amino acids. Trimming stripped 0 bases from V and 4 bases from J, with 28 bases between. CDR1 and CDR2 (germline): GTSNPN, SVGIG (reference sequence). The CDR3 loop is CAWSVATGAAVTRNYEQYF. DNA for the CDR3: TGTGCCTGGAGTGTGGCCACGGGGGCAGCGGTAACACGTAATTACGAGCAGTACTTC.